This T cell receptor (beta chain) was obtained from a study of blood T cells in healthy people across ages. General observations from the study: There was a strong correlation between TCR beta diversity and naive T cell percentage. Without sorted subsets, naive and antigen-experienced compartments could not be conclusively compared.

With regard to this clonotype: Its antigen remains unknown.

The CDR3 totals 15 residues. Germline CDR1 reads SGHVS; CDR2 reads FQNEAQ. Trimming took off 5 bases at V and 6 bases at J, with 19 bases between the two ends. Each of the donors had roughly 9.1 milliliters of peripheral blood drawn into EDTA-treated Vacutainer tubes. Alongside a J-beta primer mix, a sample-barcoded 5' primer served in a second PCR lasting about 7 to 12 cycles. A template-switch adaptor that had 12 random nucleotides put a tag on each cDNA molecule. TCRdb re-analysed the 5' RACE reads in MiXCR, keeping a single row per CDR3 protein. The sample yields around 900,000 distinct CDR3 sequences, about 53% seen once.

The clonotype comes from a woman between 55 and 75 years old in good health. Sequencing was performed on blood. This rearrangement joins TRBV7-8 to TRBJ2-5, with D possibly TRBD2 on 7 matching bases. The CDR3 DNA follows: TGTGCCAGCAGCCACGGGGGGCCGGAGAGGAAGACCCAGTACTTC. It codes for CASSHGGPERKTQYF.